The 2 T cell receptor beta chains given below trace back to one sample, sequenced in a study of human thymus T cells. Corrective cardiac surgery supplied the resected thymus tissue. Repertoires were generated with immunoSEQ multiplex PCR, while TCRdb's copy carries only in-frame clones and drops some. The data hold 60,000 to 75,000 clones, with 85% to 95% observed a single time. Sequencing was performed on thymus tissue. The receptor set was obtained from a girl under three years old with a congenital heart defect but otherwise immunologically healthy.

The genes are TRBV4-2 and TRBJ2-3; D not certain. The CDR3 is made up of 17 amino acids. V gave up 0 bases and J gave up 0 bases, with 13 bases separating them. Looked up from germline, CDR1 is LGHNA and CDR2 is YNFKEQ. This CDR3 reads CASSQDKSTTSTDTQYF. The CDR3 DNA reads as TGTGCCAGCAGCCAAGATAAGAGCACTACTAGCACAGATACGCAGTATTTT.

This sequence joins TRBV27 and TRBJ2-7, with D possibly TRBD1 on 5 matching bases. Germline loops: CDR1 MNHEY, CDR2 SMNVEV (reference sequence). V was shortened by 5 bases and J by 1 base, with 15 bases between the two germline ends. This CDR3 region has 15 residues. CDR3 loop: CASSPGQGWSYEQYF. CDR3 sequence (DNA): TGTGCCAGCAGTCCCGGGCAGGGATGGTCCTACGAGCAGTACTTC.